This entry lists 24 T cell receptor beta chains sequenced from one sample in a study of T cell responses to AZD1222 COVID-19 vaccine. Only in-frame clones appear in the TCRdb table, and some are missing; sequencing was by immunoSEQ multiplex PCR. The sample yields roughly 150,000 clones, about 88% seen once. This specimen consisted of peripheral blood, obtained after recovery from COVID-19. All receptors come from an adult who had recovered from COVID-19.

This sequence joins TRBV5-4 and TRBJ2-5; D gene unclear. Trimming took off 4 bases at V and 1 base at J, with 8 bases between the two ends. Germline CDR1 SGHNT, CDR2 YYREEE (reference sequence). The CDR3 is 13 amino acids. Written as DNA, the CDR3 is TGTGCCAGCAGCCTCCCCGGCCAAGAGACCCAGTACTTC. This gives the protein CASSLPGQETQYF.

The V gene is TRBV2, the J gene TRBJ1-5; 7 bases agree with TRBD1. The CDR3 has 14 residues. The V and J ends lost 6 bases and 6 bases, in that order; junction bases with no gene match: 8. The V gene's germline CDR1 is SNHLY and CDR2 FYNNEI. CDR3 in amino acids: CASSSTGLGQPQHF. The CDR3 bases are TGTGCCAGCAGCTCGACAGGGTTGGGTCAGCCCCAGCATTTT.

The CDR3 region is CASSQQTDKDGYTF. CDR3 DNA: TGCGCCAGCAGCCAACAGACGGATAAGGATGGCTACACCTTC. V and J are TRBV4-1 and TRBJ1-2, with D unclear. V dropped 2 bases and J dropped 6 bases, with 13 bases sitting between them. The germline V gene has CDR1 MGHRA and CDR2 YSYEKL. This CDR3 region has 14 residues.

The chain couples TRBV10-3 to TRBJ2-7; D is uncertain. In germline, CDR1 is ENHRY, CDR2 SYGVKD. The CDR3 length is 13 residues. Trimming pared 6 bases from V and 0 bases from J, leaving 9 bases between. The CDR3 region has the DNA TGTGCCATCAGCCTGACTGCCTCCTACGAGCAGTACTTC. It encodes CAISLTASYEQYF.

The chain employs TRBV5-1 and TRBJ2-1; 10 bases are a match to TRBD2. With V trimmed by 0 bases and J by 8 bases, 8 bases remained unmatched. The CDR3 length is 16 residues. Germline CDR1 reads SGHRS; CDR2 reads YFSETQ. The CDR3 nucleotides are TGCGCCAGCAGCTTGGATCAAACTAGCGGGGTTGATGAGCAGTTCTTC. It codes for CASSLDQTSGVDEQFF. The complete variable domain, with remaining parts taken from reference TRBV5-1 and TRBJ2-1, reads KAGVTQTPRYLIKTRGQQVTLSCSPISGHRSVSWYQQTPGQGLQFLFEYFSETQRNKGNFPGRFSGRQFSNSRSEMNVSTLELGDSALYLCASSLDQTSGVDEQFFGPGTRLTVL.

The J gene is TRBJ2-1, the V gene TRBV2, with no clear D. The germline gives CDR1 SNHLY, CDR2 FYNNEI. V was trimmed by 3 bases and J by 6 bases, leaving 12 bases between them. This CDR3 spans 14 amino acids. The CDR3, as DNA: TGTGCCAGCAGTGAGGGCAGGATGGGCAATGAGCAGTTCTTC. It is translated as CASSEGRMGNEQFF. The entire variable domain, with the rest obtained from reference TRBV2 and TRBJ2-1, is as follows: EPEVTQTPSHQVTQMGQEVILRCVPISNHLYFYWYRQILGQKVEFLVSFYNNEISEKSEIFDDQFSVERPDGSNFTLKIRSTKLEDSAMYFCASSEGRMGNEQFFGPGTRLTVL.

This chain connects TRBV5-8 to TRBJ2-7; D is unclear. CDR1 is SGHTS, CDR2 YDEGEE, per germline. The CDR3 loop spans 14 amino acids. V was trimmed by 4 bases and J by 0 bases, leaving 11 bases between them. The CDR3 nucleotides read TGTGCCAGCAGCCCCTCGGTTGTCTCCTACGAGCAGTACTTC. Protein product: CASSPSVVSYEQYF.

V is TRBV7-6 and J is TRBJ2-3; the D call may be TRBD1 or TRBD2 (5 bases each). The V gene lost 0 bases and the J gene lost 2 bases, with 9 bases spanning the gap. CDR1 is SGHVS and CDR2 is FNYEAQ in the germline V gene. The CDR3 is 15 residues long. CDR3 nucleotide sequence: TGTGCCAGCAGCTTAGCGCCGGGGACCACAGATACGCAGTATTTT. This translates into CASSLAPGTTDTQYF.

V is TRBV10-2 and J is TRBJ1-1; possible D gene TRBD1, 5 bases. Trimming shortened V by 2 bases and J by 7 bases, and 11 bases separated the two germline ends. The CDR3 sequence is 13 residues long. Germline V gene lookup returns CDR1 WSHSY and CDR2 SAAADI. CDR3 nucleotides: TGCGCCAGCAGTGAGCGGCCCCAGGGTGAAGCTTTCTTT. Protein product: CASSERPQGEAFF.

The chain carries TRBV21-1 and TRBJ2-7. TRBV21-1 is a pseudogene. The CDR3 consists of 20 residues. CDR3 residues: CASSRSILCLLGKLTYEQYF. The CDR3, as DNA: TGTGCCAGCAGCCGGTCGATACTTTGTCTCTTAGGTAAATTAACCTACGAGCAGTACTTC.

This chain connects TRBV28 to TRBJ1-4; maybe TRBD1 (5 bases). The germline CDR1 and CDR2 sequences are MDHEN and SYDVKM. This CDR3 region has 13 residues. The ends were cut back, 0 bases at V and 8 bases at J, with 7 bases in the middle. The CDR3 sequence is CASSLWGGEKLFF. The CDR3 region has the DNA TGTGCCAGCAGTTTATGGGGGGGGGAAAAACTGTTTTTT.

The V call is TRBV19, the J call TRBJ2-3, with D possibly being TRBD1 or TRBD2 (5 bases each). V lost 3 bases, J lost 6 bases, and 13 bases lay in between. Germline CDR1 reads LNHDA; CDR2 reads SQIVND (reference sequence). The CDR3 sequence is 14 residues long. CDR3 in amino acids: CASSIFRGGDTQYF. For the CDR3, the DNA is TGTGCCAGTAGTATTTTTCGGGGCGGCGATACGCAGTATTTT.

This chain links TRBV9 with TRBJ2-3; no clear D gene. The germline V gene encodes CDR1 SGDLS and CDR2 YYNGEE. Trimming left V 4 bases short and J 0 bases short, with 9 bases between. The CDR3 is made up of 14 amino acids. CDR3 loop: CASSTQISTDTQYF. The CDR3 region has the DNA TGTGCCAGCAGCACTCAGATTAGCACAGATACGCAGTATTTT.

This clone was picked up one time. The rearrangement links TRBV5-1 to TRBJ2-1; 8 bases are shared with TRBD2. V was pared by 5 bases and J by 5 bases, with 9 bases of the junction left unmatched. The germline V gene encodes CDR1 SGHRS and CDR2 YFSETQ. The CDR3 has 15 residues. CDR3 DNA: TGCGCCAGCAGGCCACCAGGACTAGCCCACAATGAGCAGTTCTTC. Encoded protein: CASRPPGLAHNEQFF.

The chain couples TRBV7-9 to TRBJ1-1; no definite D call. Trimming shortened V by 8 bases and J by 1 base, and 5 bases separated the two germline ends. Looked up from germline, CDR1 is SEHNR and CDR2 is FQNEAQ (reference sequence). The CDR3 runs to 11 residues. CDR3 region: CASVQNTEAFF. The DNA for the CDR3 is TGTGCCAGCGTACAGAACACTGAAGCTTTCTTT.

This clone was seen a few times. The gene calls are TRBV7-9 and TRBJ2-1; D is possibly TRBD2 (5 bases). The CDR3 has 15 residues. In germline, CDR1 is SEHNR, CDR2 FQNEAQ (reference sequence). The V gene lost 5 bases and the J gene lost 0 bases, with 11 bases spanning the gap. This chain's CDR3 is CASSGELSSYNEQFF. The CDR3 DNA reads TGTGCCAGCAGCGGGGAGCTTAGCTCCTACAATGAGCAGTTCTTC.

The chain recombines TRBV3-1 (or the pseudogene TRBV3-2) with TRBJ1-1; D gene ambiguous. Germline values: CDR1 LGHDT, CDR2 YNNKEL (reference sequence). This CDR3 spans 14 amino acids. Trimming pared 0 bases from V and 2 bases from J, leaving 7 bases between. CDR3 coding DNA: TGTGCCAGCAGCCAAGAATGGAAAAACACTGAAGCTTTCTTT. Translated: CASSQEWKNTEAFF.

The V call is TRBV2, the J call TRBJ2-2; 13 positions match TRBD2. The CDR3 is 18 residues long. The V gene's germline CDR1 is SNHLY and CDR2 FYNNEI. The J segment lost 1 base and the V segment lost 8 bases, leaving 10 bases of the junction unmatched. The CDR3 region is CASSPGLAGVRNTGELFF. The CDR3 DNA reads TGTGCCAGCTCCCCTGGACTAGCGGGGGTTCGGAACACCGGGGAGCTGTTTTTT.

The genes are TRBV7-3 and TRBJ2-2; D unclear. V gave up 1 base and J gave up 2 bases, with 8 bases separating them. Germline V gene sequence: CDR1 SGHTA, CDR2 FQGTGA. The CDR3 has 15 amino acids. The CDR3 DNA sequence: TGTGCCAGCAGCTTAAGCAGCCTTAACACCGGGGAGCTGTTTTTT. Translating it yields CASSLSSLNTGELFF.

V gene TRBV5-1 combines with J gene TRBJ2-3, with 9 bases identical to TRBD1. Germline V lookup: CDR1 SGHRS, CDR2 YFSETQ. V trimming: 0 bases; J trimming: 5 bases; junction bases outside the gene matches: 1. The CDR3 has 14 amino acids. The CDR3 spells CASSLDRGQDTQYF. CDR3 coding DNA: TGCGCCAGCAGCTTGGACAGGGGGCAAGATACGCAGTATTTT.

The gene calls are TRBV28 and TRBJ2-7; D uncertain. In germline, CDR1 is MDHEN, CDR2 SYDVKM. The V gene lost 6 bases and the J gene lost 0 bases, with 12 bases spanning the gap. The CDR3 runs to 14 residues. CDR3 bases: TGTGCCAGCAGCCCAGGCCCCAGCTCCTACGAGCAGTACTTC. Its translation is CASSPGPSSYEQYF.

The chain couples TRBV19 to TRBJ2-4, with 7 bases identical to TRBD1. CDR1 and CDR2 from the germline V gene are LNHDA and SQIVND (reference sequence). V was pared by 6 bases and J by 3 bases, with 11 bases of the junction left unmatched. There are 16 residues in the CDR3. This CDR3 reads CASSTFRDRDKNIQYF. The CDR3 nucleotides read TGTGCCAGTAGCACTTTTCGGGACAGAGACAAAAACATTCAGTACTTC.

CDR3 coding DNA: TGTGCCATCAGTGAGGGGGGACTCCTCACAGATACGCAGTATTTT. It specifies CAISEGGLLTDTQYF. The V gene is TRBV10-3, the J gene TRBJ2-3, with D perhaps matching TRBD2 (6 bases). The germline V gene encodes CDR1 ENHRY and CDR2 SYGVKD. The CDR3 consists of 15 residues. Trimming took 2 bases from V and 2 from J, leaving 11 bases between them.

The chain uses TRBV15 and TRBJ1-4; TRBD1 aligns across 11 bases. There are 15 residues in the CDR3. Germline V gene lookup returns CDR1 LNHNV and CDR2 YYDKDF (reference sequence). V gave up 3 bases and J gave up 8 bases; unmatched junction bases: 5. CDR3 loop: CATSRGGQGEEKLFF. The CDR3 DNA is TGTGCCACCAGCAGGGGGGGACAGGGGGAGGAAAAACTGTTTTTT.